Sequencing of this TCR beta chain was carried out in a study of blood T cell repertoires in COVID-19. About the research overall: Acute and convalescent COVID-19 specimens originated in the United States, Italy and Spain. The analysed material was cDNA or gDNA that came from T cells, B-cell-depleted T cells, or PBMCs.

In the source study's methods: Reference gene primers were amplified, and this amplification served to estimate nucleated cell counts. Profiled with immunoSEQ multiplex PCR; TCRdb holds only in-frame clones, not every one. The V and J calls and clone size come from that table; D and trimming were worked out from the DNA. The sample shows 150,000 to 200,000 clones, around 84% of them seen only once. This sequence was found in an elderly woman with acute or convalescent COVID-19. The sample was peripheral blood.

The CDR3 loop reads CASSPVRFSAGVGTDTQYF. The CDR3 bases are TGTGCCAGCTCACCAGTCCGTTTTTCCGCGGGAGTGGGCACAGATACGCAGTATTTT. This sequence joins TRBV18 and TRBJ2-3; 7 bases align to TRBD2. Unmatched junction bases numbered 15, after V lost 2 bases and J lost 1 base. Germline loops: CDR1 KGHSH, CDR2 LQKENI. This CDR3 has 19 residues.